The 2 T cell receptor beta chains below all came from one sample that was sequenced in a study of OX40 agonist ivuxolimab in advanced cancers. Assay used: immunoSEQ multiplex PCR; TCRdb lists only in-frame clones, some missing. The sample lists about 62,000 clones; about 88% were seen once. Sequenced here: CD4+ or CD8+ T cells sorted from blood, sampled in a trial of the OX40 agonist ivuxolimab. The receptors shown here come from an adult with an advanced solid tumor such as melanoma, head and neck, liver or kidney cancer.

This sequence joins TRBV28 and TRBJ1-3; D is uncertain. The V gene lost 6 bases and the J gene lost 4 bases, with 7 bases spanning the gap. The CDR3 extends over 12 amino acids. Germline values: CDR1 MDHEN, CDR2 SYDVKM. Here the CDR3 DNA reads TGTGCCAGCAGCATGGACGGAAACACCATATATTTT. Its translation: CASSMDGNTIYF.

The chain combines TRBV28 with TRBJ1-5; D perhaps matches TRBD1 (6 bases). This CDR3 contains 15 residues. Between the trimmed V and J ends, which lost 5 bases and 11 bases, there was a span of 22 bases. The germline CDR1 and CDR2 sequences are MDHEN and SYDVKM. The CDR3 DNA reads TGTGCCAGCAGTCAAGGGAACTCCGCGAGGGGGTCCCAGCATTTT. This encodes CASSQGNSARGSQHF.